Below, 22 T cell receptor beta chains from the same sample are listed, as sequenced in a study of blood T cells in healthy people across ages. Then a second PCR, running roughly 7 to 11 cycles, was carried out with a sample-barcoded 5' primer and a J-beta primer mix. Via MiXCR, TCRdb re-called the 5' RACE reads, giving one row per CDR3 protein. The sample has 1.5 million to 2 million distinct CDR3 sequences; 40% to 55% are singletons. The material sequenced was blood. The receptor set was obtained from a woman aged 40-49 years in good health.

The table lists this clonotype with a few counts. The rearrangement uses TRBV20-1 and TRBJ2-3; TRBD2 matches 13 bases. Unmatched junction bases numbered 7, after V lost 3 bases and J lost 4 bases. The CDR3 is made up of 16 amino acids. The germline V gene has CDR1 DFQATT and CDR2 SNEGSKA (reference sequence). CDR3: CSARGTSGGGPDTQYF. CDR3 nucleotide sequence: TGCAGTGCTAGGGGTACTAGCGGGGGGGGGCCAGATACGCAGTATTTT.

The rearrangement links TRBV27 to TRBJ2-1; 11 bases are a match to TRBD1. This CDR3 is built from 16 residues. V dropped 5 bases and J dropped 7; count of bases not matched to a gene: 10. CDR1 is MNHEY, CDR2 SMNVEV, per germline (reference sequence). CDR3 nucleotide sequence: TGTGCCAGCAGTCGTCTCCGGGACAGGGGGGCGAATGAGCAGTTCTTC. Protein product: CASSRLRDRGANEQFF.

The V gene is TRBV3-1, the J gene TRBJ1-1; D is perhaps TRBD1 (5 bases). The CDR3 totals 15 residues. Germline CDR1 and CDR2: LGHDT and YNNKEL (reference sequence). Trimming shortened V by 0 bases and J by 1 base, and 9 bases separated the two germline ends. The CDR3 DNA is TGTGCCAGCAGCCAAGATGTGGGGGGGAACACTGAAGCTTTCTTT. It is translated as CASSQDVGGNTEAFF.

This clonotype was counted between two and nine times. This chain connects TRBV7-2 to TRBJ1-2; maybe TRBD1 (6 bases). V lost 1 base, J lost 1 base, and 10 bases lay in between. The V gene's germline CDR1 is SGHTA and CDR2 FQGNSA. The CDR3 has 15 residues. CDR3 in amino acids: CASSLGQAYNYGYTF. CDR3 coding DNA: TGTGCCAGCAGCTTAGGACAGGCTTATAACTATGGCTACACCTTC.

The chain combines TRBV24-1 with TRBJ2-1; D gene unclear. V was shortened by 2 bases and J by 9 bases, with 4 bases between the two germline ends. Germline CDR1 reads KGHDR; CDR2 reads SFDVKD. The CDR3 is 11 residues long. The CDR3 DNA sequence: TGTGCCACCAGTGATTGGTTTGAGCAGTTCTTC. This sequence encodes CATSDWFEQFF.

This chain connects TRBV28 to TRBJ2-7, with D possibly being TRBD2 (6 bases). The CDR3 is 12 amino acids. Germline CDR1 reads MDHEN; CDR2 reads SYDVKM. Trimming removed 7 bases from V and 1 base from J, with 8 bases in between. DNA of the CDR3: TGTGCCAGCAAGCGGGCATCCTACGAGCAGTACTTC. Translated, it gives CASKRASYEQYF.

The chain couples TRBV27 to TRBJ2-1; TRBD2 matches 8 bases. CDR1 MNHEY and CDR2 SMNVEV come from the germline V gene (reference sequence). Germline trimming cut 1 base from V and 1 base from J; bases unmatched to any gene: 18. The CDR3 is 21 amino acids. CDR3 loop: CASSLWATGGPGGRSYNEQFF. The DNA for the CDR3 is TGTGCCAGCAGTTTATGGGCTACGGGGGGGCCTGGAGGGAGATCCTACAATGAGCAGTTCTTC.

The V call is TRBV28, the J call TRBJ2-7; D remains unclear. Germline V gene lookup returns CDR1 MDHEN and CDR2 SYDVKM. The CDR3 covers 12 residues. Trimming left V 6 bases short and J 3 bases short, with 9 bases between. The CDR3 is CASSFSNYEQYF. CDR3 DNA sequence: TGTGCCAGCAGCTTCTCGAACTACGAGCAGTACTTC.

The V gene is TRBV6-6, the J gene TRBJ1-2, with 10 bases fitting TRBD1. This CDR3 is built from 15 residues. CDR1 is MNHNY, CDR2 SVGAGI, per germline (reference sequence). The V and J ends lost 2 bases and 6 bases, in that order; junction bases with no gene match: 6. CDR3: CASSYGQGGRNGYTF. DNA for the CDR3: TGTGCCAGCAGTTACGGACAGGGGGGGAGAAATGGCTACACCTTC.

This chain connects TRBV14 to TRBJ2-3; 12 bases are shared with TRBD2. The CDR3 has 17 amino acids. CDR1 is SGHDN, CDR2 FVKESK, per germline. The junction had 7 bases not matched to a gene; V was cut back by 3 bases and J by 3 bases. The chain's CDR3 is CASSHPGLAGMTDTQYF. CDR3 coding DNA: TGTGCCAGCAGCCACCCCGGACTAGCGGGGATGACAGATACGCAGTATTTT.

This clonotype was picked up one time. Here the CDR3 DNA reads TGCGCCAGCAGCTTGACCGGGGCGATAACGAACACCGGGGAGCTGTTTTTT. It encodes CASSLTGAITNTGELFF. The rearrangement uses TRBV5-1 and TRBJ2-2; D could derive from TRBD1 or TRBD2 (5 bases each). V gave up 1 base and J gave up 0 bases, with 13 bases separating them. The CDR3 totals 17 residues. Germline loops: CDR1 SGHRS, CDR2 YFSETQ. Using reference TRBV5-1 and TRBJ2-2 for the parts outside the CDR3, the full variable domain is KAGVTQTPRYLIKTRGQQVTLSCSPISGHRSVSWYQQTPGQGLQFLFEYFSETQRNKGNFPGRFSGRQFSNSRSEMNVSTLELGDSALYLCASSLTGAITNTGELFFGEGSRLTVL.

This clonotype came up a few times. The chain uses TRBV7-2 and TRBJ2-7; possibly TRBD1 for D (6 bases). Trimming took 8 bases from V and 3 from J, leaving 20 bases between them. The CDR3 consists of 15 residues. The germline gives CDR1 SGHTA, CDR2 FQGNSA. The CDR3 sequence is CASGIQGRTRYEQYF. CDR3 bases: TGTGCCAGCGGAATACAGGGCCGGACACGCTACGAGCAGTACTTC.

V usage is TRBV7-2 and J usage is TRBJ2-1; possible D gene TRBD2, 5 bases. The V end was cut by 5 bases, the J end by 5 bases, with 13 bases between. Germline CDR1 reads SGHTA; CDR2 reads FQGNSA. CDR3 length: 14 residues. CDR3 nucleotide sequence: TGTGCCAGCAGCCGGGGTTCCTACAACAATGAGCAGTTCTTC. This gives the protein CASSRGSYNNEQFF.

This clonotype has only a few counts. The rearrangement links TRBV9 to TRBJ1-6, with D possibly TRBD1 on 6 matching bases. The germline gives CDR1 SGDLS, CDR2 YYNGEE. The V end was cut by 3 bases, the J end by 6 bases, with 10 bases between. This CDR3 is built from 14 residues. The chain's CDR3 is CASSETGSNSPLHF. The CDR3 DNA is TGTGCCAGCAGCGAGACAGGTTCTAATTCACCCCTCCACTTT.

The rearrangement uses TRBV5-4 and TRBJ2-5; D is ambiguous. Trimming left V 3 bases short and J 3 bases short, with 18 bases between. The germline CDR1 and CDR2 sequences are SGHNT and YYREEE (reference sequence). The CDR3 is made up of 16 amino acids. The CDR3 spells CASSSSDMSSEETQYF. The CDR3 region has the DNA TGTGCCAGCAGCTCCTCAGACATGTCCTCCGAAGAGACCCAGTACTTC.

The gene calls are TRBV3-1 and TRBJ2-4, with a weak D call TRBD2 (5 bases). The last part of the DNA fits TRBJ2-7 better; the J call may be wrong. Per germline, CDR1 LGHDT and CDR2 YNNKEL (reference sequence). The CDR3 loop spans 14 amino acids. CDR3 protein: CASSPYPGTYEQYF. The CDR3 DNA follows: TGTGCCAGCAGTCCCTACCCGGGGACCTACGAGCAGTACTTC.

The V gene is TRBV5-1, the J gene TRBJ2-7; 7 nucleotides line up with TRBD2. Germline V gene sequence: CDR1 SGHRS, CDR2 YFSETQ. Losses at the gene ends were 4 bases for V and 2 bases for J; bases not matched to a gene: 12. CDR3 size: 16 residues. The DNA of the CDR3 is TGCGCCAGCAGCCCGGGGAGGGTCGCAGCCCCCTACGAGCAGTACTTC. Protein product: CASSPGRVAAPYEQYF.

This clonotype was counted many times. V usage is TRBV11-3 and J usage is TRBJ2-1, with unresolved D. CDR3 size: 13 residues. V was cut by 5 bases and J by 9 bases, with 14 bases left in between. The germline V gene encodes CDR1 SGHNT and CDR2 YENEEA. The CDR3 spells CASSLSGPGEQFF. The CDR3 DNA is TGTGCCAGCAGCCTCTCGGGTCCAGGTGAGCAGTTCTTC. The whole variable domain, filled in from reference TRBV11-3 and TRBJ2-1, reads EAGVVQSPRYKIIEKKQPVAFWCNPISGHNTLYWYLQNLGQGPELLIRYENEEAVDDSQLPKDRFSAERLKGVDSTLKIQPAELGDSAVYLCASSLSGPGEQFFGPGTRLTVL.

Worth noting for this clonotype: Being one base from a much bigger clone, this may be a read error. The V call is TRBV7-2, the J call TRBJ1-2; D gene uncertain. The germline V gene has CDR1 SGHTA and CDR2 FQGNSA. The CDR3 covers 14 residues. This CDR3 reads CASSLERTNDGYTF. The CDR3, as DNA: TGTGCCAGCAGCTTAGAACGGACTAACGATGGCTACACCTTC.

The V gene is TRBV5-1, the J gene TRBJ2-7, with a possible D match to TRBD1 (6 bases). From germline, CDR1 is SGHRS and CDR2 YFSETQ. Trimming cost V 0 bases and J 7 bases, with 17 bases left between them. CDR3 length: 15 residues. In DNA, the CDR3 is TGCGCCAGCAGCTTGGGGACAGATCTCTACAATGAGCAGTACTTC. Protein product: CASSLGTDLYNEQYF.

CDR3 sequence: CASSGASRDEQFF. The CDR3 region has the DNA TGTGCCAGCAGCGGAGCCTCTCGGGATGAGCAGTTCTTC. The chain uses TRBV9 and TRBJ2-1; no clear D gene. CDR1 SGDLS and CDR2 YYNGEE come from the germline V gene. The CDR3 runs to 13 residues. With 3 bases removed from V and 8 bases from J, the gap between germline ends came to 12 bases.

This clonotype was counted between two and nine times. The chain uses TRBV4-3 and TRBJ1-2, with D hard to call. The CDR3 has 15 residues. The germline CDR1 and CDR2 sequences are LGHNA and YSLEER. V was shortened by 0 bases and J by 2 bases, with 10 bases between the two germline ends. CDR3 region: CASSQDRVGNYGYTF. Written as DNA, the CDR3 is TGCGCCAGCAGCCAAGACCGGGTCGGGAACTATGGCTACACCTTC.